The source of this TCR beta chain is a study of T-cell reconstitution after alpha-beta-depleted transplantation in children. V was trimmed by 4 bases and J by 4 bases, leaving 13 bases between them. The CDR3 length is 15 residues. CDR1 SNHLY and CDR2 FYNNEI come from the germline V gene. Researchers prepared the TCRbeta library using unique molecular identifiers, the study reports. In TCRdb, the PCR reads were re-called with MiXCR into one record per CDR3 protein. Seen here are over 200,000 distinct CDR3 sequences, approximately 9% observed once, and the top ten hold over 5%. The source of this sequence is a human donor who donated a stem cell graft to a child with acute lymphoblastic leukemia. Sequenced here: PBMCs from the stem cell graft donor, sampled from the stem cell graft. This rearrangement joins TRBV2 to TRBJ2-2; D possibly matches TRBD1 or TRBD2 (5 bases each). The CDR3 nucleotides read TGTGCCAGCAGTGGGACTTTTGGGGCCACCGGGGAGCTGTTTTTT. Its translation is CASSGTFGATGELFF.